Each of the 2 T cell receptor beta chains below was sequenced from the same sample in a study of T-cell reconstitution after alpha-beta-depleted transplantation in children. Molecular barcoding with unique molecular identifiers was used for the TCRbeta library. MiXCR was run by TCRdb on the PCR reads, yielding one entry per CDR3 protein. This table holds around 50,000 distinct CDR3 sequences, approximately 52% found once. The starting material was peripheral blood, obtained before TCRalphabeta/CD19-depleted stem cell transplant. The receptors come from a boy less than two years old with SCID, due to receive a stem cell transplant.

The chain uses TRBV9 and TRBJ2-2; tentative D call: TRBD1 (6 bases). V gave up 1 base and J gave up 6 bases, with 7 bases separating them. The CDR3 runs to 13 residues. CDR1 and CDR2 from the germline V gene are SGDLS and YYNGEE. The CDR3 nucleotides are TGTGCCAGCAGCGTACAGGGGTCCGGGGAGCTGTTTTTT. Translated: CASSVQGSGELFF.

V gene TRBV5-1 combines with J gene TRBJ2-7; unclear D gene. CDR3 length: 13 amino acids. Per germline, CDR1 SGHRS and CDR2 YFSETQ. Trimming pared 6 bases from V and 7 bases from J, leaving 17 bases between. The CDR3 nucleotides read TGCGCCAGCACCTCAGTCCCCGATCGGGAGCAGTACTTC. Residues: CASTSVPDREQYF.